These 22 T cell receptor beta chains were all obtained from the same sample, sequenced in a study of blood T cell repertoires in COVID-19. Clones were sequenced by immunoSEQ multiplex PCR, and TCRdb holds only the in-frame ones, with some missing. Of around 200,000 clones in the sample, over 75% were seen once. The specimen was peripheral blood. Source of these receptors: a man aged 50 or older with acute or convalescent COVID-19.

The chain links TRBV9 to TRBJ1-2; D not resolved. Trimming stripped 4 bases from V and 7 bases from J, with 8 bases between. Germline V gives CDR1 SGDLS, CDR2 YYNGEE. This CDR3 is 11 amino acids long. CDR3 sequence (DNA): TGTGCCAGCAGCCCGGGTTTTGGCTACACCTTC. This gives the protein CASSPGFGYTF.

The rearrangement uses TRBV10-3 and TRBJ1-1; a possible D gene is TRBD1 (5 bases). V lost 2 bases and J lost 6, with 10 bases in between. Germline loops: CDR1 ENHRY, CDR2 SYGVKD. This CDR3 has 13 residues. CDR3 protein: CAISELPGAEAFF. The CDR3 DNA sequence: TGTGCCATCAGTGAGCTTCCGGGGGCTGAAGCTTTCTTT.

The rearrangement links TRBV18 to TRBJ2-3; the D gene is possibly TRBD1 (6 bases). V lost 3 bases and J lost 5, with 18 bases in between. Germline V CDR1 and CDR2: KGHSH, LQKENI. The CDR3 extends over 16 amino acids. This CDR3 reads CASSPPTGTRGDTQYF. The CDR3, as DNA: TGTGCCAGCTCACCGCCGACAGGTACAAGGGGAGATACGCAGTATTTT. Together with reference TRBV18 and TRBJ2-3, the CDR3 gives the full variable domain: NAGVMQNPRHLVRRRGQEARLRCSPMKGHSHVYWYRQLPEEGLKFMVYLQKENIIDESGMPKERFSAEFPKEGPSILRIQQVVRGDSAAYFCASSPPTGTRGDTQYFGPGTRLTVL.

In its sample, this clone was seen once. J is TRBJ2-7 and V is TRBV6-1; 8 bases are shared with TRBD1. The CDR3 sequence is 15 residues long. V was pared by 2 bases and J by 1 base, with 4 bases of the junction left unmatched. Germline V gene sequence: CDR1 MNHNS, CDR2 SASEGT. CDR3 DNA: TGTGCCAGCAGTGAATTAGGACAGGGTTCCTACGAGCAGTACTTC. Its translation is CASSELGQGSYEQYF.

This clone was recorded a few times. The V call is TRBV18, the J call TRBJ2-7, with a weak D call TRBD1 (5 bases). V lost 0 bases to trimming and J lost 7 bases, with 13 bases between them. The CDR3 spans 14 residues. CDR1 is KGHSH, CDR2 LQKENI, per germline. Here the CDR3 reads CASSPPGRVAEQYF. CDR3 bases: TGTGCCAGCTCACCACCAGGCAGGGTGGCAGAGCAGTACTTC.

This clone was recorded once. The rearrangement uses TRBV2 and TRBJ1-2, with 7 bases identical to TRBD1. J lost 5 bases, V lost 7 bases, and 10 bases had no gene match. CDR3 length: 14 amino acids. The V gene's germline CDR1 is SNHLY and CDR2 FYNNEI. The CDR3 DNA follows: TGTGCCAGCAACGAACAGGGGCTTAGGTATGGCTACACCTTC. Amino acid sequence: CASNEQGLRYGYTF. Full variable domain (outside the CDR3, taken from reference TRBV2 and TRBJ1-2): EPEVTQTPSHQVTQMGQEVILRCVPISNHLYFYWYRQILGQKVEFLVSFYNNEISEKSEIFDDQFSVERPDGSNFTLKIRSTKLEDSAMYFCASNEQGLRYGYTFGSGTRLTVV.

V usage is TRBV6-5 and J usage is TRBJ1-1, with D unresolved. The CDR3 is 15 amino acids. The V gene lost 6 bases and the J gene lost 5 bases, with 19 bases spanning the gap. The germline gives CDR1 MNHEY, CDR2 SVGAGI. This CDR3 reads CASRREPNTGTEAFF. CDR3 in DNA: TGTGCCAGCAGGAGAGAGCCGAATACCGGGACTGAAGCTTTCTTT.

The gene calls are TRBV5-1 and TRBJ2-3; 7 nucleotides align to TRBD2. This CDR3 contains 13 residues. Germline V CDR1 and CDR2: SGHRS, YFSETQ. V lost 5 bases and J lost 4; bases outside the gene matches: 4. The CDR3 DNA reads TGCGCCAGCAGTCAGGCGGGGGCAGATACGCAGTATTTT. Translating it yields CASSQAGADTQYF.

Here the CDR3 DNA reads TGTGCCAGCAGGCTCCAGGGGGCGATAACTGAAGCTTTCTTT. Its translation: CASRLQGAITEAFF. The chain links TRBV5-4 to TRBJ1-1, with TRBD1 identical over 8 bases. V shed 5 bases, J shed 5 bases, and the junction held 8 bases outside the gene matches. CDR1 is SGHNT and CDR2 is YYREEE in the germline V gene (reference sequence). The CDR3 covers 14 residues. Supplemented by reference TRBV5-4 and TRBJ1-1, the full variable domain reads ETGVTQSPTHLIKTRGQQVTLRCSSQSGHNTVSWYQQALGQGPQFIFQYYREEENGRGNFPPRFSGLQFPNYSSELNVNALELDDSALYLCASRLQGAITEAFFGQGTRLTVV.

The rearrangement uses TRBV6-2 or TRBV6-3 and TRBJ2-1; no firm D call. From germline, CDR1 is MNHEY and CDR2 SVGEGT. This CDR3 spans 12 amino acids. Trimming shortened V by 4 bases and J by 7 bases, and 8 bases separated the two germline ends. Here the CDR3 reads CASSSYLNEQFF. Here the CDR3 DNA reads TGTGCCAGCAGTTCATACTTAAATGAGCAGTTCTTC.

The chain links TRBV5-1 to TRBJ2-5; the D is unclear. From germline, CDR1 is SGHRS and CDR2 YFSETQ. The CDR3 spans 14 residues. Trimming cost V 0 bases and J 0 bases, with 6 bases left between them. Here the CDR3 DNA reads TGCGCCAGCAGCTTGGTTGCGGACCAAGAGACCCAGTACTTC. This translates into CASSLVADQETQYF.

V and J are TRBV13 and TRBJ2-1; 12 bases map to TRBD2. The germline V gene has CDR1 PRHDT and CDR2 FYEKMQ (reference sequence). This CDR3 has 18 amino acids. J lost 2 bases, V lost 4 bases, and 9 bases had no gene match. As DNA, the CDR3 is TGTGCCAGCAGCTCAGGCGTCCTAGCGGGGGGGACCTACAATGAGCAGTTCTTC. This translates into CASSSGVLAGGTYNEQFF.

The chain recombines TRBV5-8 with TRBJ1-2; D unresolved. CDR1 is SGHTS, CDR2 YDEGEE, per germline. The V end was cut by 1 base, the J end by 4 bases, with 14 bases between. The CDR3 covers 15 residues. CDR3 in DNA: TGTGCCAGCAGCTTGCGTACCTCGAACACCTATGGCTACACCTTC. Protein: CASSLRTSNTYGYTF.

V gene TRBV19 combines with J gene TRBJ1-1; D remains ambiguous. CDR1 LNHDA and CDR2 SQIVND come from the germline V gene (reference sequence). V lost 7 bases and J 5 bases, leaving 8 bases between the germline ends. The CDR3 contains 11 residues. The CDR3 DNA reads TGTGCCAGTATGAGGTTGACTGAAGCTTTCTTT. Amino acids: CASMRLTEAFF.

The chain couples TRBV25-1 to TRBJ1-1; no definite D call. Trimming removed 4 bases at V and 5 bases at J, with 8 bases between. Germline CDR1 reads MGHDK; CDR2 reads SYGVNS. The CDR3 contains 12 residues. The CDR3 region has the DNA TGTGCCAGCAGTGCCTCGCGAACTGAAGCTTTCTTT. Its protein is CASSASRTEAFF.

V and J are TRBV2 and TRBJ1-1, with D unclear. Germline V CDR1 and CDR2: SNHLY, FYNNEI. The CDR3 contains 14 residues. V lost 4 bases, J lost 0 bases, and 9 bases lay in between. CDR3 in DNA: TGTGCCAGCAGTGCAGGCATGATGAACACTGAAGCTTTCTTT. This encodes CASSAGMMNTEAFF.

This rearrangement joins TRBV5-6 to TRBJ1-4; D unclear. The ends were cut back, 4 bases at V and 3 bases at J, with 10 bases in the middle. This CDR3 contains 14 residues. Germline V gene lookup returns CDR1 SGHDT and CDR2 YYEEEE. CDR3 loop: CASSRGGSNEKLFF. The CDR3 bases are TGTGCCAGCAGCCGAGGCGGGTCTAATGAAAAACTGTTTTTT. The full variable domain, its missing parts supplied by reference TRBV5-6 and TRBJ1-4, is DAGVTQSPTHLIKTRGQQVTLRCSPKSGHDTVSWYQQALGQGPQFIFQYYEEEERQRGNFPDRFSGHQFPNYSSELNVNALLLGDSALYLCASSRGGSNEKLFFGSGTQLSVL.

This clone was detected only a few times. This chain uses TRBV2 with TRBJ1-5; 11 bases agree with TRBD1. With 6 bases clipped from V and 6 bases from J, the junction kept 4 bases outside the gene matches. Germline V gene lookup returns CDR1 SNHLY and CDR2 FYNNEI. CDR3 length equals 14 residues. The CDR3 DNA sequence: TGTGCCAGCAGCGGACAGGGGGCGGTTCAGCCCCAGCATTTT. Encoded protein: CASSGQGAVQPQHF.

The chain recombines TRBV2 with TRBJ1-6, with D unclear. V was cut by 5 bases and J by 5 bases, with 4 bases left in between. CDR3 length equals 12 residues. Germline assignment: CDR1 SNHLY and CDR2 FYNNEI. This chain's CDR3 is CASSTDNSPLHF. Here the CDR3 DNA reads TGTGCCAGCAGTACAGATAATTCACCCCTCCACTTT.

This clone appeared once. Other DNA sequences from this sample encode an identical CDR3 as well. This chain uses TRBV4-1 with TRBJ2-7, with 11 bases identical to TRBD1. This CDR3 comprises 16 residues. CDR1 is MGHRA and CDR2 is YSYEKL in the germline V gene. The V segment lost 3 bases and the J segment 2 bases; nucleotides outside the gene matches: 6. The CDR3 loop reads CASSQAPGQGAYEQYF. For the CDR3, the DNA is TGCGCCAGCAGCCAGGCGCCGGGACAGGGGGCCTACGAGCAGTACTTC.

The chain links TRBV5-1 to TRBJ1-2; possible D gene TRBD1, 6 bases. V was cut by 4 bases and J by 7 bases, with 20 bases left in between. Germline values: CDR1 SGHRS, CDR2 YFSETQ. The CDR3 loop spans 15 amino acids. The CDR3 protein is CASSLGLGGQGGYTF. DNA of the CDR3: TGCGCCAGCAGCCTAGGCCTCGGGGGGCAAGGTGGCTACACCTTC.

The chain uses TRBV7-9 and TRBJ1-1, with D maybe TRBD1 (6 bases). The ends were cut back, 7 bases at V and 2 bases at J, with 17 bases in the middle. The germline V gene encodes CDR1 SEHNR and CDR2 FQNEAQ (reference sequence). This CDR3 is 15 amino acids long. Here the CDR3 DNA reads TGTGCCAGCACCCAGGGGTCAGGAACAAACACTGAAGCTTTCTTT. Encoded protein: CASTQGSGTNTEAFF.